The clone carrying this T cell receptor (beta chain) was observed a handful of times. What it binds is not known. The data derive from a study of beta chain features in type 1 diabetes. Expressed TCRB transcripts were sequenced because the entire RNA isolate underwent reverse transcription. TCRdb keeps only in-frame clones here, not all; method: immunoSEQ multiplex PCR. Counted here are some 350,000 clones, around 10% occurring once; the ten biggest clones make up around 0.66%. The CDR3 consists of 14 residues. V lost 4 bases, J lost 4 bases, and 16 bases lay in between. Per germline, CDR1 GTSNPN and CDR2 SVGIG (reference sequence). Study-level results: Researchers report that Type 1 diabetes patients had moderately but significantly shorter TCRB CDR3s across all four CD4+ subsets.

The TCR comes from a man younger than 45 with type 1 diabetes. V usage is TRBV30 and J usage is TRBJ2-5; D possibly corresponds to TRBD1 (6 bases). Input material: central memory CD4+ T cells from blood. The CDR3 reads CAWKTGAPRETQYF. DNA of the CDR3: TGTGCCTGGAAGACAGGCGCCCCACGAGAGACCCAGTACTTC. The variable domain in full, completed from reference TRBV30 and TRBJ2-5, reads SQTIHQWPATLVQPVGSPLSLECTVEGTSNPNLYWYRQAAGRGLQLLFYSVGIGQISSEVPQNLSASRPQDRQFILSSKKLLLSDSGFYLCAWKTGAPRETQYFGPGTRLLVL.